Presented here are 27 T cell receptor beta chains from one specimen sequenced in a study of blood T cells in healthy people across ages. Together with a sample-barcoded 5' primer, a J-beta primer mix was included in a second PCR lasting about 7 to 11 cycles. TCRdb processed the 5' RACE reads anew with MiXCR; each CDR3 protein has one entry. This table holds around 280,000 distinct CDR3 sequences, 27% found once. The specimen was blood. The receptor source for this set is a woman in her 70s in good health.

This clonotype has a count of ten or more. The chain carries TRBV7-2 and TRBJ2-3; tentative D call: TRBD2 (5 bases). The length of the CDR3 is 14 residues. The germline V and J ends were trimmed by 4 bases and 0 bases, with 8 bases remaining between them. Germline values: CDR1 SGHTA, CDR2 FQGNSA. CDR3 in DNA: TGTGCCAGCAGCTCCCGGACTAGCACAGATACGCAGTATTTT. Translated: CASSSRTSTDTQYF.

J is TRBJ2-5 and V is TRBV7-2; D is ambiguous. Germline-derived CDR1 and CDR2 are SGHTA and FQGNSA. V was pared by 6 bases and J by 6 bases, with 23 bases between. The CDR3 is 16 amino acids. CDR3 DNA: TGTACCAGCAGTCAGACCGGCAGTGAAAGAGTTAAGACCCAGTACTTC. Protein product: CTSSQTGSERVKTQYF.

The J gene is TRBJ1-4, the V gene TRBV7-9; 8 bases line up with TRBD1. Germline assignment: CDR1 SEHNR and CDR2 FQNEAQ (reference sequence). This CDR3 region has 12 residues. Unmatched junction bases numbered 2, after V lost 3 bases and J lost 11 bases. CDR3 in DNA: TGTGCCAGCAGCTTGGGACAGGTTAAACTGTTTTTT. This encodes CASSLGQVKLFF.

The J gene is TRBJ2-1, the V gene TRBV7-2, with D possibly being TRBD2 (6 bases). The V end was cut by 4 bases, the J end by 7 bases, with 20 bases between. This CDR3 has 16 amino acids. In germline, CDR1 is SGHTA, CDR2 FQGNSA. The CDR3 coding sequence is TGTGCCAGCAGCTGGTCCGGGACGGGAGTAGGGAATGAGCAGTTCTTC. Protein: CASSWSGTGVGNEQFF.

This chain links TRBV7-3 with TRBJ2-2; 9 bases line up with TRBD1. Looked up from germline, CDR1 is SGHTA and CDR2 is FQGTGA. The CDR3 has 15 residues. V lost 5 bases and J lost 5; bases outside the gene matches: 6. The DNA for the CDR3 is TGTGCCAGCAGCAACACCGGGACAGGGACCGGGGAGCTGTTTTTT. It translates to CASSNTGTGTGELFF.

Only a few counts were recorded for this clonotype. An end of the junction differs from the germline gene, which may be a read error. The chain couples TRBV4-1 to TRBJ1-4; D is undetermined. CDR1 is MGHRA and CDR2 is YSYEKL in the germline V gene. There are 16 residues in the CDR3. As DNA, the CDR3 is TGCGCCAGCTGCCAAGAGTCCGGAACGTTGAATGAAAAACTGTTTTTT. Translated: CASCQESGTLNEKLFF.

This clonotype was seen only a few times. The V and J genes are TRBV20-1 and TRBJ2-1; D perhaps matches TRBD2 (6 bases). From germline, CDR1 is DFQATT and CDR2 SNEGSKA (reference sequence). V shed 6 bases and J shed 2 bases, with 14 bases lying between them. The CDR3 is made up of 14 amino acids. CDR3 coding DNA: TGCAGTGCCGAGGGCGGGGTGACCTACAATGAGCAGTTCTTC. This encodes CSAEGGVTYNEQFF.

The CDR3 region has the DNA TGTGCCAGCAGGCGGGACAGGGGGTATCCTGAAGCTTTCTTT. This translates into CASRRDRGYPEAFF. The J gene is TRBJ1-1, the V gene TRBV5-4; 11 bases are a match to TRBD1. Germline values: CDR1 SGHNT, CDR2 YYREEE (reference sequence). The CDR3 covers 14 residues. V lost 5 bases to trimming and J lost 6 bases; unmatched junction nucleotides: 6.

CDR3 residues: CASSYSASLGASYEQYF. Written as DNA, the CDR3 is TGTGCCAGCAGTTACTCCGCGAGTCTCGGGGCAAGCTACGAGCAGTACTTC. The rearrangement joins TRBV6-2 or TRBV6-3 to TRBJ2-7, with D perhaps matching TRBD1 or TRBD2 (5 bases each). CDR1 is MNHEY, CDR2 SVGEGT, per germline. The CDR3 contains 17 residues. V was shortened by 0 bases and J by 3 bases, with 18 bases between the two germline ends.

This sequence joins TRBV6-5 and TRBJ2-7; D may be TRBD2 (7 bases). This CDR3 is built from 18 residues. The ends were cut back, 1 base at V and 2 bases at J, with 21 bases in the middle. Germline V CDR1 and CDR2: MNHEY, SVGAGI. The CDR3 region is CASSYFPPGGGSAYEQYF. In DNA form, the CDR3 reads TGTGCCAGCAGTTACTTTCCCCCCGGGGGCGGGAGCGCCTACGAGCAGTACTTC.

The CDR3 sequence is CASSFDRGNEKLFF. CDR3 nucleotides: TGTGCCAGCAGCTTCGACAGGGGTAATGAAAAACTGTTTTTT. This sequence joins TRBV6-5 and TRBJ1-4, with 8 bases that match TRBD1. Germline CDR1 and CDR2: MNHEY and SVGAGI. CDR3 size: 14 residues. With V trimmed by 6 bases and J by 4 bases, 4 bases remained unmatched.

In this sample, this clonotype turned up a few times. This chain joins TRBV28 and TRBJ2-1; 8 positions match TRBD2. The J call could be wrong; TRBJ2-7 is a better fit for the DNA end. This CDR3 comprises 12 residues. Per the germline V gene, CDR1 is MDHEN and CDR2 is SYDVKM. Written as DNA, the CDR3 is TGTGCCAGCAGGCGGGGGGTCTTAGAGCAGTACTTC. As protein: CASRRGVLEQYF.

In its sample, this clonotype was seen many times. The chain carries TRBV7-9 and TRBJ2-5; TRBD2 agrees at 10 bases. Near its end, the DNA agrees better with TRBJ2-1, so the J call may be wrong. CDR1 and CDR2 from the germline V gene are SEHNR and FQNEAQ (reference sequence). The CDR3 runs 14 residues. The CDR3 region has the DNA TGTGCCAGCAGCCTACTAGCGGGGCGGGGTGAGCAGTTCTTC. It codes for CASSLLAGRGEQFF.

The chain combines TRBV7-3 with TRBJ2-3, with 11 bases fitting TRBD2. Germline CDR1 reads SGHTA; CDR2 reads FQGTGA. The CDR3 covers 17 residues. J gave up 0 bases and V 3 bases, and 5 bases lay outside the gene matches. The CDR3 sequence is CASSFAGTSGSTDTQYF. CDR3 nucleotides: TGTGCCAGCAGCTTTGCCGGGACTAGCGGAAGCACAGATACGCAGTATTTT.

This chain joins TRBV7-9 and TRBJ2-5; D gene uncertain. The tail of the sequence fits TRBJ2-7 better, so the J call may be wrong. The CDR3 is 13 amino acids. Germline V gene sequence: CDR1 SEHNR, CDR2 FQNEAQ (reference sequence). Written as DNA, the CDR3 is TGTGCCAGCAGCCCTCCGGACGCCTACGAGCAGTACGTC. It is translated as CASSPPDAYEQYV.

In its sample, this clonotype was seen a few times. The chain carries TRBV28 and TRBJ1-3; possible D gene TRBD1, 6 bases. CDR1 is MDHEN and CDR2 is SYDVKM in the germline V gene. V was trimmed by 7 bases and J by 2 bases, leaving 15 bases between them. The CDR3 has 15 amino acids. The CDR3 sequence: CASIRGGFPGNTIYF. CDR3 nucleotide sequence: TGTGCCAGCATACGAGGGGGGTTTCCTGGAAACACCATATATTTT.

This clonotype was seen repeatedly, ten times or more. DNA of the CDR3: TGTGCCAGCAGCTTAGGGCAAACCGAGCAGTACTTC. It is translated as CASSLGQTEQYF. The rearrangement links TRBV7-2 to TRBJ2-5; the D is unclear. The J call may be mistaken, given a closer DNA end match to TRBJ2-7. Germline V lookup: CDR1 SGHTA, CDR2 FQGNSA. CDR3 length equals 12 residues.

This clonotype was counted at least ten times. The chain combines TRBV29-1 with TRBJ2-3, with D hard to call. The CDR3 has 13 residues. V dropped 6 bases and J dropped 8 bases, with 18 bases sitting between them. Germline V gene sequence: CDR1 SQVTM, CDR2 ANQGSEA. CDR3 amino acids: CSVLTGSPVTQYF. Here the CDR3 DNA reads TGCAGCGTCCTAACTGGGTCCCCTGTTACGCAGTATTTT.

This clonotype has just one count. This may be a read error: a much more frequent sequence differs by one nucleotide. The chain couples TRBV7-9 to TRBJ2-5; 10 nucleotides line up with TRBD1. The CDR3 sequence is 17 residues long. CDR1 is SEHNR, CDR2 FQNEAQ, per germline (reference sequence). V shed 5 bases and J 4 bases; nucleotides not matched to a gene: 13. This chain's CDR3 is CASSQELRTGGAETQYF. CDR3 nucleotides: TGTGCCAGCAGCCAGGAACTTCGGACAGGGGGTGCAGAGACCCAGTACTTC.

The gene calls are TRBV11-2 and TRBJ2-7; 7 nucleotides align to TRBD1. CDR1 and CDR2 (germline): SGHAT, FQNNGV. With 0 bases clipped from V and 3 bases from J, the junction kept 5 bases outside the gene matches. This CDR3 is 15 amino acids long. CDR3 DNA sequence: TGTGCCAGCAGCTTAGAGGGACAGCCTTTCTACGAGCAGTACTTC. Residues: CASSLEGQPFYEQYF.

This clonotype was seen a handful of times. The chain recombines TRBV15 with TRBJ2-5; D is ambiguous. V gave up 0 bases and J gave up 3 bases, with 8 bases separating them. The CDR3 has 14 amino acids. In germline, CDR1 is LNHNV, CDR2 YYDKDF (reference sequence). In DNA form, the CDR3 reads TGTGCCACCAGCAGAGAGAGCCAAAAAGAGACCCAGTACTTC. Its protein is CATSRESQKETQYF.

This clonotype was counted only a few times. The V gene is TRBV6-1, the J gene TRBJ2-5; a weak D match, TRBD1 (6 bases). Between the trimmed V and J ends, which lost 8 bases and 1 base, there was a span of 17 bases. From germline, CDR1 is MNHNS and CDR2 SASEGT. The CDR3 loop spans 15 amino acids. The CDR3 spells CASPGDTAVQETQYF. In nucleotides, the CDR3 is TGTGCCAGCCCCGGGGACACGGCGGTCCAAGAGACCCAGTACTTC.

The chain joins TRBV7-2 to TRBJ1-5; D call uncertain. From germline, CDR1 is SGHTA and CDR2 FQGNSA. The V and J ends lost 5 bases and 7 bases respectively, with 12 bases between them. The CDR3 runs 13 residues. The CDR3 reads CASSARFGQPQHF. CDR3 sequence (DNA): TGTGCCAGCAGCGCCAGGTTCGGCCAGCCCCAGCATTTT.

Only a few counts were recorded for this clonotype. One end of the junction fails to match germline, which may point to a read error. The V and J genes are TRBV7-3 and TRBJ2-6; D is possibly TRBD1 (5 bases). This CDR3 spans 13 amino acids. Per the germline V gene, CDR1 is SGHTA and CDR2 is FQGTGA. The CDR3 is CASSSSGADVLTF. CDR3 DNA sequence: TGTGCCAGCAGCTCTTCTGGGGCCGACGTCCTGACTTTC. The full variable domain, in which reference TRBV7-3 and TRBJ2-6 provide the parts outside the CDR3, is GAGVSQTPSNKVTEKGKYVELRCDPISGHTALYWYRQSLGQGPEFLIYFQGTGAADDSGLPNDRFFAVRPEGSVSTLKIQRTERGDSAVYLCASSSSGADVLTFGAGSRLTVL.

The chain combines TRBV5-1 with TRBJ2-1, with D hard to call. This CDR3 has 15 residues. Trimming removed 1 base at V and 7 bases at J, with 15 bases between. Germline CDR1 and CDR2: SGHRS and YFSETQ. The CDR3 here is CASSLNGHSTNEQFF. CDR3 bases: TGCGCCAGCAGCTTGAACGGTCATAGCACAAATGAGCAGTTCTTC. The variable domain in full, with the rest retrieved from reference TRBV5-1 and TRBJ2-1, is KAGVTQTPRYLIKTRGQQVTLSCSPISGHRSVSWYQQTPGQGLQFLFEYFSETQRNKGNFPGRFSGRQFSNSRSEMNVSTLELGDSALYLCASSLNGHSTNEQFFGPGTRLTVL.

This chain connects TRBV5-1 to TRBJ1-2; unclear D gene. The CDR3 is 15 amino acids. Looked up from germline, CDR1 is SGHRS and CDR2 is YFSETQ. Trimming took 0 bases from V and 0 from J, leaving 9 bases between them. The CDR3 loop is CASSLDGASNYGYTF. The CDR3 coding sequence is TGCGCCAGCAGCTTGGACGGAGCGTCTAACTATGGCTACACCTTC.

This chain uses TRBV20-1 with TRBJ2-1, with 9 positions matching TRBD1. The CDR3 consists of 15 residues. V dropped 2 bases and J dropped 6; count of bases not matched to a gene: 8. Germline CDR1 is DFQATT and CDR2 is SNEGSKA (reference sequence). In DNA form, the CDR3 reads TGCAGTGCTAGATACTCAGGACAGGGGATCAATGAGCAGTTCTTC. This sequence encodes CSARYSGQGINEQFF.